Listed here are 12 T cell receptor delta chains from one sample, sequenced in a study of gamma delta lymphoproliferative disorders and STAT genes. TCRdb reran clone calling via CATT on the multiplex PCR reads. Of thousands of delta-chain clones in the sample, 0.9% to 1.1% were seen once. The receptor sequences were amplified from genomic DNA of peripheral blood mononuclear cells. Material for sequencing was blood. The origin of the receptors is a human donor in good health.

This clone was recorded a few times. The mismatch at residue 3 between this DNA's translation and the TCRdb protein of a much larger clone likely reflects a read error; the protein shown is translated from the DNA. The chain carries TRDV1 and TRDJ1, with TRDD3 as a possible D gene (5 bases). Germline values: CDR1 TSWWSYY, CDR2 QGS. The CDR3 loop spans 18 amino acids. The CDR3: CARGEREYAVLGPDKLIF. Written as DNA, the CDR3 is TGTGCTCGTGGGGAACGGGAATATGCGGTCCTGGGACCGGATAAACTCATCTTT.

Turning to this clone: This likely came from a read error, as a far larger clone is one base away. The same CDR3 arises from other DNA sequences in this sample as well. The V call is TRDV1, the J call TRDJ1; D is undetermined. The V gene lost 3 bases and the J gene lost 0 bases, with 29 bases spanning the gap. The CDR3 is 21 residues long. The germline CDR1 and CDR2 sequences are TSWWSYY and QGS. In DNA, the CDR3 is TGTGCTCTTGGGGAGCTAGTCGACTTCTTGAGTCTAGGACTGTACACCGATAAACTCATCTTT. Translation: CALGELVDFLSLGLYTDKLIF.

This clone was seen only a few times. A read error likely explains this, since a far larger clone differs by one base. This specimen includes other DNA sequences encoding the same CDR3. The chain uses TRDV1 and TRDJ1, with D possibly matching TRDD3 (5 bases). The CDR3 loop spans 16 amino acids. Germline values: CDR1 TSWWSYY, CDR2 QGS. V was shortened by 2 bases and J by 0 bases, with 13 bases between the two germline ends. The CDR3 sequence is CALGELAPGNTDKLIF. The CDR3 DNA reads TGTGCTCTTGGGGAATTGGCCCCTGGGAACACCGATAAACTCATCTTT.

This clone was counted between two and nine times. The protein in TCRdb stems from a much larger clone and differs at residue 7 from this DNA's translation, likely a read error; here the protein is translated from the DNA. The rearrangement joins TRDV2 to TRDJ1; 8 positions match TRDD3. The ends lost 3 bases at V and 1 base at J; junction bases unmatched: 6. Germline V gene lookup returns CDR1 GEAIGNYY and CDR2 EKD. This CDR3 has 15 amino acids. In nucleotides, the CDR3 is TGTGCCTGTGACGGGTTGACTGGGGGCACCGATAAACTCATCTTT. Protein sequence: CACDGLTGGTDKLIF.

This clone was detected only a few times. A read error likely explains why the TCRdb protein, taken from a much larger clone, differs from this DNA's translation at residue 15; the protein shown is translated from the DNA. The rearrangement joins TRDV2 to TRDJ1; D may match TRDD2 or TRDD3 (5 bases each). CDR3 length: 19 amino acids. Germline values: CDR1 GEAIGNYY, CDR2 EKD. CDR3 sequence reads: CACDPLGGSSRVSTHKLIF. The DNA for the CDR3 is TGTGCCTGTGACCCCCTCGGGGGTTCTTCCCGCGTATCCACCCATAAACTCATCTTT.

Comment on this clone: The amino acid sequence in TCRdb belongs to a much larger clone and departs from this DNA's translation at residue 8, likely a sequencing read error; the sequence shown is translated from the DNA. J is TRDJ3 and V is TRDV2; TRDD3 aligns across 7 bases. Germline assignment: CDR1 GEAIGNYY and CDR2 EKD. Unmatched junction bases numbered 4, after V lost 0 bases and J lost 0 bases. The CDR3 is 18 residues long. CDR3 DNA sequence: TGTGCCTGTGACACCACTGGGGACCTCTCCTGGGACACCCGACAGATGTTTTTC. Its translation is CACDTTGDLSWDTRQMFF.

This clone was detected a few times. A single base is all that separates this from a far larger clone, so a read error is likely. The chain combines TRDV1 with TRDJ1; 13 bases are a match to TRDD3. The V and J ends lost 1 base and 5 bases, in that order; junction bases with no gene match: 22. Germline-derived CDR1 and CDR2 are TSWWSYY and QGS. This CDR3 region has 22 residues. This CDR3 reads CALGEPPLFPFTGGYGRDKLIF. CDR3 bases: TGTGCTCTTGGGGAACCCCCCCTCTTCCCGTTTACTGGGGGATACGGCAGAGATAAACTCATCTTT.

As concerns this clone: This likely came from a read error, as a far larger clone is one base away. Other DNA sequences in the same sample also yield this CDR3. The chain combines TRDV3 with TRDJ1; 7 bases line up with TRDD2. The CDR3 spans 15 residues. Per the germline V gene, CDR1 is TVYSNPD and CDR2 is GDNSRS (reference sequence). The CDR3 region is CAFCSYLGDTDKLIF. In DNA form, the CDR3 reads TGTGCTTTCTGTTCCTACTTAGGGGACACCGATAAACTCATCTTT.

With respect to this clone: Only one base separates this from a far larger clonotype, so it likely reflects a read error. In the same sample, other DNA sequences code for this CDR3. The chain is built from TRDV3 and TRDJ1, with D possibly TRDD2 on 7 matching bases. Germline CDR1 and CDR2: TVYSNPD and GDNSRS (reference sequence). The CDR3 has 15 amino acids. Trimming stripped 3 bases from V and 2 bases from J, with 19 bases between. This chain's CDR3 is CAFCSYLGDTDKLIF. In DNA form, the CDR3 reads TGTGCCTTCTGTTCCTACTTAGGGGATACCGATAAACTCATCTTT.

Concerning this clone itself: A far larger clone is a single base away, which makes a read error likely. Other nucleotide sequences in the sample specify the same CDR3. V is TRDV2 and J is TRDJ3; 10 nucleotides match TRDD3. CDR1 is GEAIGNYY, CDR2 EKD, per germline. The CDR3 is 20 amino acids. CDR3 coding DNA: TGTGCCTGTGACACCGGTACTGGGGGATGGGCGTCCTGGGACACCAGACAGATGTTTTTC. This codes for CACDTGTGGWASWDTRQMFF.

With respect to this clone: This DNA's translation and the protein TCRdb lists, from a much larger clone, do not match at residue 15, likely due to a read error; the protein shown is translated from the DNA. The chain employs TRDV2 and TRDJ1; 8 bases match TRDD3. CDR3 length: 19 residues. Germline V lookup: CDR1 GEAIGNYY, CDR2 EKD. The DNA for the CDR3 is TGTGCCTGTGACACAGCATTCGCTGGGGGACAGCGGTACACCCATAAACTCATCTTT. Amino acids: CACDTAFAGGQRYTHKLIF.

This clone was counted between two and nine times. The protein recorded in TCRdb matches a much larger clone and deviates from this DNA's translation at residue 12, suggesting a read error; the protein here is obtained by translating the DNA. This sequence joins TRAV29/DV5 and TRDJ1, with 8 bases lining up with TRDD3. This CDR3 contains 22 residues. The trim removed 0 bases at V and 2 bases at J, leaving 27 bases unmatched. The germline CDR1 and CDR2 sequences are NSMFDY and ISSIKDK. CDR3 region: CAASGSTGYWGVRVIKTDKLIF. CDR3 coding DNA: TGTGCAGCAAGCGGATCTACTGGGTACTGGGGGGTACGGGTGATTAAGACCGATAAACTCATCTTT.